This TCR beta chain is from a study of OX40 agonist ivuxolimab in advanced cancers. Using immunoSEQ multiplex PCR, the repertoire was profiled, and TCRdb retains in-frame clones only, with some absent. The sample has 87,000 or so clones; roughly 84% are singletons. Sample: CD4+ or CD8+ T cells sorted from blood, taken in a trial of the OX40 agonist ivuxolimab. The TCR was taken from an adult with an advanced solid tumor such as melanoma, head and neck, liver or kidney cancer.

The CDR3 DNA follows: TGCAGTGCTGATCCGGAGAATGAGCAGTTCTTC. Amino acid sequence: CSADPENEQFF. V gene TRBV20-1 combines with J gene TRBJ2-1; no clear D gene. Trimming took 5 bases from V and 7 from J, leaving 9 bases between them. This CDR3 has 11 amino acids. The germline gives CDR1 DFQATT, CDR2 SNEGSKA (reference sequence).